Below, one T cell receptor beta chain is given with its context. As yet, its antigen is unknown. Trimming took off 3 bases at V and 0 bases at J, with 18 bases between the two ends. CDR3 length: 18 residues. Germline V CDR1 and CDR2: MDHEN, SYDVKM. This specimen belongs to a study of a mutant IDH1 vaccine in newly diagnosed glioma. Study context: Vaccines were begun 4-6 weeks after radiotherapy alone, or with temozolomide cycles. At week 47 came visit V13, while visit V12 had come at week 35.

Study conclusions and caveats: Pseudoprogression showed no apparent link to changes in top peripheral T cell clonotypes.

Profiled with immunoSEQ multiplex PCR; TCRdb holds only in-frame clones, not every one. Seen here are around 60,000 clones, roughly 81% observed once, and the top ten hold roughly 5.2%. The time point denotes: week 35, safety follow-up. Alongside topical imiquimod, each dose of vaccine comprised 300 ug of mutant IDH1 20-mer peptide. The rearrangement uses TRBV28 and TRBJ1-3; unclear D gene. The sequencing here drew on PBMCs, taken from a glioma patient whose treatment included an IDH1 peptide vaccine. The receptor was derived from a man aged 35 to 55 with glioma. CDR3 bases: TGTGCCAGCAGTTTCGGTATAGGACGCGCTAGCTCTGGAAACACCATATATTTT. Encoded protein: CASSFGIGRASSGNTIYF.